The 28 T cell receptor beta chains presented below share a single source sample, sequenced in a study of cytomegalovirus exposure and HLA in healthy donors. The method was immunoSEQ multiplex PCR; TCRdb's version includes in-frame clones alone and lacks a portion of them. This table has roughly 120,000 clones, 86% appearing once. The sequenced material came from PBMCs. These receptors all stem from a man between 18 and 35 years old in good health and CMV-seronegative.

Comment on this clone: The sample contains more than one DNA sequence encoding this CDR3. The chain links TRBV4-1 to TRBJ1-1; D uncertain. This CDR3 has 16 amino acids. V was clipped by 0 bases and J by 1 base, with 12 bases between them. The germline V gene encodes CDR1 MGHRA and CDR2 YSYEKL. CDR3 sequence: CASSQDPGRGNTEAFF. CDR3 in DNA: TGCGCCAGCAGCCAAGACCCAGGACGGGGGAACACTGAAGCTTTCTTT.

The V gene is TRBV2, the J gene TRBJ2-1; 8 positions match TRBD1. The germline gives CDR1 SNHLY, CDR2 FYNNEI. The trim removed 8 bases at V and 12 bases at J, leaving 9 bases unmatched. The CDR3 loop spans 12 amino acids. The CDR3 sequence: CASGGTGPWQFF. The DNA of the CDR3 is TGTGCCAGCGGGGGGACAGGACCTTGGCAGTTCTTC.

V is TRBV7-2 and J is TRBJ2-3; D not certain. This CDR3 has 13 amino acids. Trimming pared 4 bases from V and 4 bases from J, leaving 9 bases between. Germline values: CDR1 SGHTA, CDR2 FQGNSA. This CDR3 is CASSSRIPDTQYF. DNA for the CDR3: TGTGCCAGCAGCTCTAGAATTCCAGATACGCAGTATTTT.

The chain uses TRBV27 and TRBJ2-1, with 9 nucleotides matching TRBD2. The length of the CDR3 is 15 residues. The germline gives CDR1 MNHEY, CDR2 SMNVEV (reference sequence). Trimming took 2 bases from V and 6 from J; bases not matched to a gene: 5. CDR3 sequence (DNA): TGTGCCAGCAGTTTAGGTGGTAGCGGGAGCAATGAGCAGTTCTTC. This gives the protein CASSLGGSGSNEQFF.

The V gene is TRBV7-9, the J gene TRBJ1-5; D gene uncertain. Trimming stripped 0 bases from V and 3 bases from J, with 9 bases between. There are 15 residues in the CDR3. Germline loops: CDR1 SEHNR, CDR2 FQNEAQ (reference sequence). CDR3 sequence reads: CASSLAGADNQPQHF. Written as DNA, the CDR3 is TGTGCCAGCAGCTTAGCGGGAGCAGACAATCAGCCCCAGCATTTT.

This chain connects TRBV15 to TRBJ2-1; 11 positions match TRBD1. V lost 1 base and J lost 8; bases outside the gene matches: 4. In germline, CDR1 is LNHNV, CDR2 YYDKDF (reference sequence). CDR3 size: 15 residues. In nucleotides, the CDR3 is TGTGCCACCAGCAGAGGTACGGGACAGGGGGATGAGCAGTTCTTC. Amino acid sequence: CATSRGTGQGDEQFF.

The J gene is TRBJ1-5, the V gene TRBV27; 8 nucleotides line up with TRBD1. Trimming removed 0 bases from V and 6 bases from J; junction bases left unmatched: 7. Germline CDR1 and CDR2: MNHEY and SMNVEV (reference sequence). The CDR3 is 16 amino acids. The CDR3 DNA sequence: TGTGCCAGCAGTTTATCCTCCAGGGGGCCCAGTCAGCCCCAGCATTTT. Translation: CASSLSSRGPSQPQHF.

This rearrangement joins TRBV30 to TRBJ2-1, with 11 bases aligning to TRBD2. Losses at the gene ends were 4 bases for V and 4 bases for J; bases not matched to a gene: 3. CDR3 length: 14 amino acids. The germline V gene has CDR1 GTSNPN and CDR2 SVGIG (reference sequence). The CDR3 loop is CAWTGTSGYNEQFF. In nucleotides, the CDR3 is TGTGCCTGGACCGGGACTAGCGGTTACAATGAGCAGTTCTTC.

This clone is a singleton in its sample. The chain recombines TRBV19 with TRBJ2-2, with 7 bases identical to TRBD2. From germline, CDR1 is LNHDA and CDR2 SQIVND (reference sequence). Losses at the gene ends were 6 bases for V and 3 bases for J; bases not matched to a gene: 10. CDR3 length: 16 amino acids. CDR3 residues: CASRNPAGIDTGELFF. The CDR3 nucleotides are TGTGCCAGTAGGAATCCAGCGGGGATTGACACCGGGGAGCTGTTTTTT.

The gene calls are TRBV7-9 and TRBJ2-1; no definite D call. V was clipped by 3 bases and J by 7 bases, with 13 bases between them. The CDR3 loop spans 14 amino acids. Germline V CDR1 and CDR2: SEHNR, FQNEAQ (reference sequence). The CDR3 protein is CASSFVSTVNEQFF. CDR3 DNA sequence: TGTGCCAGCAGCTTTGTAAGCACGGTTAATGAGCAGTTCTTC.

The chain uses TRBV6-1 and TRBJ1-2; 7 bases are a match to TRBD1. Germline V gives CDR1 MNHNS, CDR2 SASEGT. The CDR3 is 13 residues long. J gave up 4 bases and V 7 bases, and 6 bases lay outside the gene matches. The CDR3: CASKSRDSYGYTF. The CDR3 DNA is TGTGCCAGCAAAAGTCGGGACAGCTATGGCTACACCTTC.

The CDR3 DNA is TGCGCCAGCAGCCAATCCGGACAGGGGGCTAATCAGCCCCAGCATTTT. This gives the protein CASSQSGQGANQPQHF. The genes are TRBV10-2 and TRBJ1-5; 11 nucleotides agree with TRBD1. The CDR3 is 16 amino acids. The trim removed 6 bases at V and 4 bases at J, leaving 8 bases unmatched. Germline V lookup: CDR1 WSHSY, CDR2 SAAADI.

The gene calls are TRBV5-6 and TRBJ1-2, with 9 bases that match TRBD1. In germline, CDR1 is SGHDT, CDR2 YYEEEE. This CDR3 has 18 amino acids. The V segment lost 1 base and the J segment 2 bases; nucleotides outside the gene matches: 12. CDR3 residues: CASSLRVDRGPTNYGYTF. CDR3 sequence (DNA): TGTGCCAGCAGCTTGCGAGTGGACAGGGGTCCTACCAACTATGGCTACACCTTC.

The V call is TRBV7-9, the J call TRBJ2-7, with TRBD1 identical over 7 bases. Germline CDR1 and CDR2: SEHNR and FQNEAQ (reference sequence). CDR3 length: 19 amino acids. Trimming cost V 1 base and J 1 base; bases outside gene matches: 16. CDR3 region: CASSLVPGQGGRNSYEQYF. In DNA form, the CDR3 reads TGTGCCAGCAGCTTAGTACCGGGACAAGGGGGCCGAAATTCCTACGAGCAGTACTTC. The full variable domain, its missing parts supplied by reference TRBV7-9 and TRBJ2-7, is DTGVSQNPRHKITKRGQNVTFRCDPISEHNRLYWYRQTLGQGPEFLTYFQNEAQLEKSRLLSDRFSAERPKGSFSTLEIQRTEQGDSAMYLCASSLVPGQGGRNSYEQYFGPGTRLTVT.

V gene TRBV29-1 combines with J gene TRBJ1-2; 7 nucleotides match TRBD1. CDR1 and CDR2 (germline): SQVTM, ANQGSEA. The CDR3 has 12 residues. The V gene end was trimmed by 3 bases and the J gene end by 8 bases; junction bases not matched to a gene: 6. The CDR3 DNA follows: TGCAGCGTTGACGAGAACAGGGGCGGCTACACCTTC. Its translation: CSVDENRGGYTF.

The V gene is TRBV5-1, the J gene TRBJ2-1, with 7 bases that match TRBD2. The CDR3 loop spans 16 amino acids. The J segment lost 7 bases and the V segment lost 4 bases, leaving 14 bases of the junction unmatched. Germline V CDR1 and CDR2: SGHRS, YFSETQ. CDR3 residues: CASSPKGGGSSNEQFF. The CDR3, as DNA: TGCGCCAGCAGCCCGAAAGGAGGCGGGAGCTCGAATGAGCAGTTCTTC. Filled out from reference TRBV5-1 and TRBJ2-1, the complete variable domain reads KAGVTQTPRYLIKTRGQQVTLSCSPISGHRSVSWYQQTPGQGLQFLFEYFSETQRNKGNFPGRFSGRQFSNSRSEMNVSTLELGDSALYLCASSPKGGGSSNEQFFGPGTRLTVL.

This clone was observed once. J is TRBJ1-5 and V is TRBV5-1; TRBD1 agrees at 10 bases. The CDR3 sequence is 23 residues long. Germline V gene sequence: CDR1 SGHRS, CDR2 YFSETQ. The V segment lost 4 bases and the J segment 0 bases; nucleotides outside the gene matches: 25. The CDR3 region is CASSPWAPRKPGQGTYSNQPQHF. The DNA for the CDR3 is TGCGCCAGCAGCCCCTGGGCCCCTCGGAAACCGGGACAGGGGACCTATAGCAATCAGCCCCAGCATTTT.

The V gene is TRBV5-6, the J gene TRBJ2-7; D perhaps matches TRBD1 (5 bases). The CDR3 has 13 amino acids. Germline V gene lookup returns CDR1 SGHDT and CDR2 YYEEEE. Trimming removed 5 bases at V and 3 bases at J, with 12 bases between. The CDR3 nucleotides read TGTGCCAGCAGACGACAGATTTACTACGAGCAGTACTTC. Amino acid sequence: CASRRQIYYEQYF.

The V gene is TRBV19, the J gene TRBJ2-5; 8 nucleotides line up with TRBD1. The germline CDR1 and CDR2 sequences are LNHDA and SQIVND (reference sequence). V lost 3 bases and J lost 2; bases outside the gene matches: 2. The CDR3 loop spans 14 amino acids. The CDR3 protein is CASSIRGPQETQYF. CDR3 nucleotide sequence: TGTGCCAGTAGTATCAGGGGGCCTCAAGAGACCCAGTACTTC. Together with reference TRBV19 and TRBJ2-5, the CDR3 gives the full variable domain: DGGITQSPKYLFRKEGQNVTLSCEQNLNHDAMYWYRQDPGQGLRLIYYSQIVNDFQKGDIAEGYSVSREKKESFPLTVTSAQKNPTAFYLCASSIRGPQETQYFGPGTRLLVL.

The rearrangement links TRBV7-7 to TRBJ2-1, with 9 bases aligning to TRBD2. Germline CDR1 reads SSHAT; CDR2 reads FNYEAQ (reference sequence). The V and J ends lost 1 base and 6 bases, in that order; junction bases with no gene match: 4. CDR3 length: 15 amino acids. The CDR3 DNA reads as TGTGCCAGCAGCTTAGGTAGCGGGAGTATCAATGAGCAGTTCTTC. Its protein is CASSLGSGSINEQFF. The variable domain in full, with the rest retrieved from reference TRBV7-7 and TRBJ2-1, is GAGVSQSPRYKVTKRGQDVTLRCDPISSHATLYWYQQALGQGPEFLTYFNYEAQPDKSGLPSDRFSAERPEGSISTLTIQRTEQRDSAMYRCASSLGSGSINEQFFGPGTRLTVL.

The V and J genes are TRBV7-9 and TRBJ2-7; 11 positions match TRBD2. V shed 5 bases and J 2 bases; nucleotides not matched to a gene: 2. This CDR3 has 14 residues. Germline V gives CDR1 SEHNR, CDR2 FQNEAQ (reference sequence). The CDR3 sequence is CASSASGRTYEQYF. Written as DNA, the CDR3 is TGTGCCAGCAGCGCTAGCGGGAGGACCTACGAGCAGTACTTC.

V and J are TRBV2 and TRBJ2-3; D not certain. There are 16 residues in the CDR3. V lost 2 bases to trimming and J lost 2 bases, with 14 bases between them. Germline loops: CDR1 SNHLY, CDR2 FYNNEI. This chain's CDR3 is CASSESADSYTDTQYF. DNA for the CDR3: TGTGCCAGCAGTGAATCGGCGGATTCATACACAGATACGCAGTATTTT. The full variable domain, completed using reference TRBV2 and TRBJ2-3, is EPEVTQTPSHQVTQMGQEVILRCVPISNHLYFYWYRQILGQKVEFLVSFYNNEISEKSEIFDDQFSVERPDGSNFTLKIRSTKLEDSAMYFCASSESADSYTDTQYFGPGTRLTVL.

As DNA, the CDR3 is TGTGCCAGCAGCGTCGGGTCGAGTGACGAGCAGTACTTC. Amino acids: CASSVGSSDEQYF. This chain links TRBV5-4 with TRBJ2-7; D not resolved. Germline CDR1 reads SGHNT; CDR2 reads YYREEE (reference sequence). The CDR3 is 13 amino acids. The ends were cut back, 4 bases at V and 5 bases at J, with 13 bases in the middle.

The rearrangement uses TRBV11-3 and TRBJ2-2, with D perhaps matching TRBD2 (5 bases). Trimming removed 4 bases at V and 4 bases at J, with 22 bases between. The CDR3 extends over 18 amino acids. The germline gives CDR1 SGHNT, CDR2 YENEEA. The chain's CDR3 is CASSSPPEGPRGTGELFF. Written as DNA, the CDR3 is TGTGCCAGCAGCTCGCCCCCCGAGGGTCCCCGTGGCACCGGGGAGCTGTTTTTT.

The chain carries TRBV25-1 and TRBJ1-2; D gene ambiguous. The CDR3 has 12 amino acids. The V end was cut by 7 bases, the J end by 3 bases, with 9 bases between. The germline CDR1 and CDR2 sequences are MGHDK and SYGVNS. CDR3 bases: TGTGCCAGCATGGAGGGCGACTATGGCTACACCTTC. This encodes CASMEGDYGYTF.

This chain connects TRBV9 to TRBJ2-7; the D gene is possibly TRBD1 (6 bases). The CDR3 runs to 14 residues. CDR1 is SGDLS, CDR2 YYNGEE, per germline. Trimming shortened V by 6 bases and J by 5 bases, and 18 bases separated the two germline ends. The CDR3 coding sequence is TGTGCCAGCACTAAGGGCAGGGGATCCCACGAGCAGTACTTC. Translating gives CASTKGRGSHEQYF.

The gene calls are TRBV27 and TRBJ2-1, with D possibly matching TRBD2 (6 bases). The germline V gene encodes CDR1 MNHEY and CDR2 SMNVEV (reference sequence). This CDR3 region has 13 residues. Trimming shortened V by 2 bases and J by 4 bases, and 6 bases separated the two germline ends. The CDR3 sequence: CASSLREYNEQFF. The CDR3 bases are TGTGCCAGCAGTTTACGGGAGTACAATGAGCAGTTCTTC.

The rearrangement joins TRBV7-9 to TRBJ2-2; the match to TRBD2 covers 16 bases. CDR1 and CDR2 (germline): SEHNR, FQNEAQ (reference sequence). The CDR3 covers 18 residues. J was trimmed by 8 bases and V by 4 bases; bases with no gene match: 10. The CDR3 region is CASSSGTSGRAPLGELFF. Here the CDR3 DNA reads TGTGCCAGCAGCTCCGGGACTAGCGGGAGGGCCCCACTGGGGGAGCTGTTTTTT.